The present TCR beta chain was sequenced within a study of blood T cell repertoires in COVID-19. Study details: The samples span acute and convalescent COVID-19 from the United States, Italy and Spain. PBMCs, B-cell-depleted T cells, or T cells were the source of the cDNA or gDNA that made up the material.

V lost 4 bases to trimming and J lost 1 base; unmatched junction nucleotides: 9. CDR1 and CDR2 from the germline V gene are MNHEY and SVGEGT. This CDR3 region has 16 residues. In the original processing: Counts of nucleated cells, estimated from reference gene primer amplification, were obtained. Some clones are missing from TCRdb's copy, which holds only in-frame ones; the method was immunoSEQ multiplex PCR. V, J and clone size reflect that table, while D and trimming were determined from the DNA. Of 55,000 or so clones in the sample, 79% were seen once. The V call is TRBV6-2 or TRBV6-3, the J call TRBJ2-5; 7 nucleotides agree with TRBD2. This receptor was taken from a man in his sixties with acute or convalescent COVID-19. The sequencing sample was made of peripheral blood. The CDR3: CASSSWSGRVQETQYF. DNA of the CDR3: TGTGCCAGCAGTTCCTGGTCAGGGAGGGTCCAAGAGACCCAGTACTTC.